This TCR beta chain derives from a study of T cell changes during pregnancy in multiple sclerosis. From germline, CDR1 is SGHAT and CDR2 FQNNGV. V was cut by 3 bases and J by 6 bases, with 7 bases left in between. This CDR3 is built from 12 residues. This table comes from immunoSEQ multiplex PCR, and its TCRdb copy is limited to in-frame clones, with some not included. This sample has fewer than 55,000 clones, with around 87% found just once. The source of this sequence is a female donor in good health, enrolled as a control in a pregnancy study. The sequenced sample was peripheral blood, obtained after pregnancy. V and J are TRBV11-2 and TRBJ2-3, with D possibly TRBD1 on 5 matching bases. CDR3 protein: CASSFKGDTQYF. In DNA, the CDR3 is TGTGCCAGCAGCTTCAAGGGGGATACGCAGTATTTT.